A selection of T cell receptor beta chains follows, all from one sample in a study of blood T cell repertoires in COVID-19. The table came from immunoSEQ multiplex PCR; TCRdb's copy has only in-frame clones and leaves some out. The repertoire includes approximately 270,000 clones, roughly 90% of them detected once, and around 2.1% sits in the top ten. Sequenced sample: peripheral blood. These receptor sequences come from a man aged 45 to 65 with acute or convalescent COVID-19. CDR3s include the opening cysteine and the closing phenylalanine or tryptophan. A D gene is named only where the DNA matches it firmly. Not every row has a clone size; where given, it reads once, few, many or a size class.

size: .
J: TRBJ1-4
D: .
V: TRBV12-3/TRBV12-4
CDR3: CASSLSGNEKLFF
DNA: TGTGCCAGCAGTTTGTCAGGGAATGAAAAACTGTTTTTT

size: .
J: TRBJ2-3
D: TRBD1
V: TRBV11-2
CDR3: CASSLDRTGLDTQYF
DNA: TGTGCCAGCAGCTTAGATCGGACAGGTTTAGATACGCAGTATTTT

size: .
J: TRBJ1-1
D: .
V: TRBV6-5
CDR3: CASRPGMGSTEAFF
DNA: TGTGCCAGCAGACCAGGGATGGGAAGCACTGAAGCTTTCTTT

size: .
J: TRBJ2-6
D: .
V: TRBV12-3/TRBV12-4
CDR3: CASSLEARVLTF
DNA: TGTGCCAGCAGTTTGGAGGCTCGGGTCCTGACTTTC

size: .
J: TRBJ2-2
D: TRBD1
V: TRBV7-3
CDR3: CASSLRSRQGKENTGELFF
DNA: TGTGCCAGCAGCTTAAGGTCCCGACAGGGGAAGGAGAACACCGGGGAGCTGTTTTTT

size: .
J: TRBJ1-5
D: .
V: TRBV6-5
CDR3: CASSSGVGHQPQHF
DNA: TGTGCCAGCAGTTCAGGGGTTGGTCATCAGCCCCAGCATTTT

size: .
J: TRBJ1-2
D: .
V: TRBV6-6
CDR3: CASSYPELNYGYTF
DNA: TGTGCCAGCAGTTACCCTGAACTCAACTATGGCTACACCTTC

size: .
J: TRBJ1-1
D: .
V: TRBV27
CDR3: CASNRLGYTEAFF
DNA: TGTGCCAGCAACAGGTTGGGGTACACTGAAGCTTTCTTT

size: .
J: TRBJ2-7
D: .
V: TRBV3-1/TRBV3-2
CDR3: CASSPRGRGSSYEQYF
DNA: TGTGCCAGCAGCCCGCGAGGAAGGGGTAGCTCCTACGAGCAGTACTTC

size: .
J: TRBJ1-4
D: TRBD1
V: TRBV3-1/TRBV3-2
CDR3: CASSRSRGGQGTSNEKLFF
DNA: TGTGCCAGCAGCCGAAGTCGGGGGGGACAGGGGACTTCTAATGAAAAACTGTTTTTT

size: .
J: TRBJ2-7
D: .
V: TRBV19
CDR3: CASSISSGEQYF
DNA: TGTGCCAGTAGTATTTCGTCAGGGGAGCAGTACTTC

size: .
J: TRBJ2-3
D: TRBD2
V: TRBV7-9
CDR3: CASSSTSGGTDTQYF
DNA: TGTGCCAGCAGCTCTACTAGCGGGGGCACAGATACGCAGTATTTT

size: .
J: TRBJ2-1
D: TRBD1
V: TRBV7-3
CDR3: CASSSGQGVSNEQFF
DNA: TGTGCCAGCAGCTCGGGACAGGGGGTTTCCAATGAGCAGTTCTTC

size: .
J: TRBJ1-2
D: .
V: TRBV11-2
CDR3: CASSPTGHPIYGYTF
DNA: TGTGCCAGCAGTCCTACGGGACACCCAATCTATGGCTACACCTTC

size: .
J: TRBJ2-5
D: TRBD1
V: TRBV7-7
CDR3: CASSPLGQGPETQYF
DNA: TGTGCTAGCAGCCCGCTCGGACAGGGGCCAGAGACCCAGTACTTC

size: .
J: TRBJ2-1
D: .
V: TRBV9
CDR3: CASSVVEAGEQFF
DNA: TGTGCCAGCAGCGTAGTCGAGGCTGGGGAGCAGTTCTTC

size: .
J: TRBJ1-1
D: .
V: TRBV2
CDR3: CAKAGDFNTEAFF
DNA: TGTGCCAAGGCCGGGGACTTCAACACTGAAGCTTTCTTT

size: .
J: TRBJ1-6
D: .
V: TRBV6-5
CDR3: CASKAGRSPLHF
DNA: TGTGCCAGCAAGGCAGGGCGTTCACCCCTCCACTTT

size: once
J: TRBJ2-1
D: TRBD1
V: TRBV23-1
CDR3: CASPGTGEFF
DNA: TGCGCCAGCCCCGGGACAGGGGAGTTCTTC

size: .
J: TRBJ1-5
D: TRBD1
V: TRBV29-1
CDR3: CSVIQGARGQPQHF
DNA: TGCAGCGTGATACAGGGGGCGAGGGGTCAGCCCCAGCATTTT

size: .
J: TRBJ1-5
D: .
V: TRBV5-1
CDR3: CASSLEGRGNQPQHF
DNA: TGCGCCAGCAGCTTGGAAGGGAGGGGCAATCAGCCCCAGCATTTT

size: .
J: TRBJ1-5
D: .
V: TRBV30
CDR3: CAWSIRAGHQPQHF
DNA: TGTGCCTGGAGTATTCGGGCAGGGCATCAGCCCCAGCATTTT

size: .
J: TRBJ2-7
D: .
V: TRBV9
CDR3: CASSVGPQGKAYEQYF
DNA: TGTGCCAGCAGCGTAGGGCCCCAGGGTAAGGCCTACGAGCAGTACTTC

size: .
J: TRBJ2-3
D: TRBD2
V: TRBV5-4
CDR3: CASSLTSVSTDTQYF
DNA: TGTGCCAGCAGCTTGACTAGCGTTAGCACAGATACGCAGTATTTT

size: .
J: TRBJ1-6
D: .
V: TRBV7-3
CDR3: CASSLGTYSPLHF
DNA: TGTGCCAGCAGCCTTGGGACTTATTCACCCCTCCACTTT

size: .
J: TRBJ1-1
D: TRBD1
V: TRBV18
CDR3: CASSPSTGGLNTEAFF
DNA: TGTGCCAGCTCACCATCGACAGGGGGTTTGAACACTGAAGCTTTCTTT

size: .
J: TRBJ2-7
D: TRBD2
V: TRBV12-5
CDR3: CASGLWGLAALEQYF
DNA: TGTGCTAGTGGTTTGTGGGGACTAGCGGCACTCGAGCAGTACTTC

size: .
J: TRBJ2-1
D: TRBD2
V: TRBV5-1
CDR3: CASSESGLAGGGEQFF
DNA: TGCGCCAGCAGCGAGTCTGGACTAGCGGGGGGAGGTGAGCAGTTCTTC

size: .
J: TRBJ2-3
D: .
V: TRBV27
CDR3: CASSWAPTIARTDTQYF
DNA: TGTGCCAGCAGTTGGGCCCCGACTATCGCACGGACAGATACGCAGTATTTT

size: .
J: TRBJ2-2
D: .
V: TRBV6-5
CDR3: CASSYFRTSGTGELFF
DNA: TGTGCCAGCAGTTATTTTAGGACATCTGGCACCGGGGAGCTGTTTTTT

size: once
J: TRBJ2-7
D: TRBD1
V: TRBV6-5
CDR3: CASSFSGTVSYEQYF
DNA: TGTGCCAGCAGTTTTTCCGGGACAGTCTCCTACGAGCAGTACTTC

size: .
J: TRBJ2-2
D: .
V: TRBV7-8
CDR3: CASSLSRRGTGELFF
DNA: TGTGCCAGCAGCTTATCTCGTAGAGGTACCGGGGAGCTGTTTTTT

size: .
J: TRBJ1-1
D: .
V: TRBV11-2
CDR3: CASSTRVSGNTEAFF
DNA: TGTGCCAGCAGCACGCGCGTTTCGGGAAACACTGAAGCTTTCTTT

size: .
J: TRBJ2-6
D: .
V: TRBV28
CDR3: CASSSGDNRLAGANVLTF
DNA: TGTGCCAGCAGTTCGGGGGATAACAGGCTGGCAGGGGCCAACGTCCTGACTTTC

size: .
J: TRBJ2-5
D: TRBD1
V: TRBV4-1
CDR3: CASSQAGGEETQYF
DNA: TGCGCCAGCAGCCAAGCAGGGGGTGAAGAGACCCAGTACTTC

size: .
J: TRBJ1-4
D: TRBD1
V: TRBV27
CDR3: CASSPGQGARGEKLFF
DNA: TGTGCCAGCAGCCCGGGACAGGGGGCCCGTGGGGAAAAACTGTTTTTT

size: once
J: TRBJ1-1
D: .
V: TRBV5-8
CDR3: CASSLNGMNTEAFF
DNA: TGTGCCAGCAGCTTGAACGGTATGAACACTGAAGCTTTCTTT

size: once
J: TRBJ2-7
D: TRBD2
V: TRBV11-3
CDR3: CASSSGRGEYEQYF
DNA: TGTGCCAGCAGCTCCGGGAGGGGGGAATACGAGCAGTACTTC

size: .
J: TRBJ1-1
D: .
V: TRBV12-3/TRBV12-4
CDR3: CASGVGGAFF
DNA: TGTGCCAGTGGGGTGGGGGGAGCTTTCTTT

size: .
J: TRBJ2-1
D: TRBD2
V: TRBV30
CDR3: CAWRLAGDHYNEQFF
DNA: TGTGCCTGGAGGCTAGCGGGGGACCACTACAATGAGCAGTTCTTC

size: .
J: TRBJ2-7
D: .
V: TRBV12-3/TRBV12-4
CDR3: CASSPSYEQYF
DNA: TGTGCCAGCAGTCCATCCTACGAGCAGTACTTC

size: .
J: TRBJ2-5
D: TRBD2
V: TRBV7-6
CDR3: CASSLLAGYQETQYF
DNA: TGTGCCAGCAGCTTACTAGCGGGGTACCAAGAGACCCAGTACTTC

size: .
J: TRBJ1-4
D: TRBD1
V: TRBV7-9
CDR3: CASSWGQTNEKLFF
DNA: TGTGCCAGCAGCTGGGGACAGACAAATGAAAAACTGTTTTTT

size: .
J: TRBJ1-4
D: TRBD1
V: TRBV7-8
CDR3: CASSTPGQANEKLFF
DNA: TGTGCCAGCAGCACTCCGGGACAGGCTAATGAAAAACTGTTTTTT

size: once
J: TRBJ1-1
D: TRBD1
V: TRBV27
CDR3: CASSLLGTANTEAFF
DNA: TGTGCCAGCAGTTTATTAGGGACAGCGAACACTGAAGCTTTCTTT

size: .
J: TRBJ1-1
D: .
V: TRBV3-1/TRBV3-2
CDR3: CASSRGQYGTEAFF
DNA: TGTGCCAGCAGCCGCGGACAGTACGGGACTGAAGCTTTCTTT

size: .
J: TRBJ2-7
D: TRBD1
V: TRBV18
CDR3: CASSHNSDRAGGEQYF
DNA: TGTGCCAGCTCTCACAACTCGGACAGGGCCGGGGGCGAGCAGTACTTC

size: .
J: TRBJ1-2
D: .
V: TRBV6-5
CDR3: CAIRRDSNYGYTF
DNA: TGTGCCATCAGAAGGGACTCAAACTATGGCTACACCTTC

size: .
J: TRBJ1-1
D: TRBD1
V: TRBV6-6
CDR3: CASSGTTTGLGTEAFF
DNA: TGTGCCAGCAGTGGCACCACGACAGGGCTGGGCACTGAAGCTTTCTTT

size: .
J: TRBJ2-3
D: TRBD1
V: TRBV5-1
CDR3: CASSLEGGGADTQYF
DNA: TGCGCCAGCAGCTTGGAAGGGGGCGGTGCAGATACGCAGTATTTT